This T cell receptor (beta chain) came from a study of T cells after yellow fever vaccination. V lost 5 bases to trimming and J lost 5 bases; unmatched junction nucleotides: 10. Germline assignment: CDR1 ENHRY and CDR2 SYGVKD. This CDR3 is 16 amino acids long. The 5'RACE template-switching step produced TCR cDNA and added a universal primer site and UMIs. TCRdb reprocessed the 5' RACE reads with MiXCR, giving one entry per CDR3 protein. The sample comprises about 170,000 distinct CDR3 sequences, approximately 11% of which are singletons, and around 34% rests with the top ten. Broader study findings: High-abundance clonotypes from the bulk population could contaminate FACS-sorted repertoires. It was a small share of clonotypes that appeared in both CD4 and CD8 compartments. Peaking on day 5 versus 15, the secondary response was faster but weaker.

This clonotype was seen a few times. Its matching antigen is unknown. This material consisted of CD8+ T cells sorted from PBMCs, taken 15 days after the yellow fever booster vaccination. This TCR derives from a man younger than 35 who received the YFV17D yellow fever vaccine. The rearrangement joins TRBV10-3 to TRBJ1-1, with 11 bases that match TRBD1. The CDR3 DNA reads TGTGCCATCAGTACACCGGACAGGGGGCGTCGGACTGAAGCTTTCTTT. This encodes CAISTPDRGRRTEAFF.